One sample yielded the 14 T cell receptor beta chains listed below, sequenced in a study of CD8 T cells in ankylosing spondylitis. Via MiXCR, TCRdb re-called the 5' RACE reads, giving one row per CDR3 protein. The data contain approximately 340,000 distinct CDR3 sequences, 14% to 15% of them singletons. Material: blood, either unsorted or a sorted T cell fraction (not recorded which). The receptors derive from a male donor with ankylosing spondylitis or in good health (not recorded which).

The sample holds a few counts of this clonotype. J is TRBJ2-2 and V is TRBV29-1; D is possibly TRBD1 or TRBD2 (6 bases each). This CDR3 is 15 amino acids long. The germline V gene has CDR1 SQVTM and CDR2 ANQGSEA. V lost 5 bases, J lost 2 bases, and 15 bases lay in between. The CDR3 DNA follows: TGCAGCGTTCGGCCCGGAGGGGGAAACACCGGGGAGCTGTTTTTT. Its translation: CSVRPGGGNTGELFF.

The chain is built from TRBV30 and TRBJ2-3; 10 bases align to TRBD2. V shed 5 bases, J shed 1 base, and the junction held 6 bases outside the gene matches. Germline V gene data show CDR1 as GTSNPN and CDR2 as SVGIG (reference sequence). This CDR3 spans 15 amino acids. The CDR3 region is CAWYLAGVGTDTQYF. CDR3 in DNA: TGTGCCTGGTATCTAGCGGGAGTGGGCACAGATACGCAGTATTTT. The variable domain in full, with the rest retrieved from reference TRBV30 and TRBJ2-3, is SQTIHQWPATLVQPVGSPLSLECTVEGTSNPNLYWYRQAAGRGLQLLFYSVGIGQISSEVPQNLSASRPQDRQFILSSKKLLLSDSGFYLCAWYLAGVGTDTQYFGPGTRLTVL.

In this sample, this clonotype turned up a few times. J is TRBJ2-3 and V is TRBV6-4; the match to TRBD2 covers 7 bases. This CDR3 contains 15 residues. Germline values: CDR1 MRHNA, CDR2 SNTAGT. The V and J ends lost 5 bases and 7 bases, in that order; junction bases with no gene match: 12. CDR3 sequence reads: CASSREGSGANTQYF. Written as DNA, the CDR3 is TGTGCCAGCAGTAGAGAGGGGAGCGGGGCAAATACGCAGTATTTT.

This clonotype was recorded a few times. The chain couples TRBV20-1 to TRBJ1-3; possible D gene TRBD1, 5 bases. Germline CDR1 DFQATT, CDR2 SNEGSKA (reference sequence). The CDR3 contains 14 residues. Trimming stripped 5 bases from V and 1 base from J, with 12 bases between. The CDR3 DNA reads TGCAGTGCTTCCGGCGGGGGGTCTGGAAACACCATATATTTT. This encodes CSASGGGSGNTIYF.

This clonotype was detected ten times or more. The CDR3 protein is CASRLTGEETQYF. The CDR3 DNA sequence: TGTGCCAGCAGGCTGACAGGGGAAGAGACCCAGTACTTC. The chain is built from TRBV12-3 or TRBV12-4 and TRBJ2-5, with 8 bases identical to TRBD1. The CDR3 has 13 amino acids. J was trimmed by 3 bases and V by 6 bases; bases with no gene match: 3.

The chain is built from TRBV2 and TRBJ2-5, with TRBD2 matching 7 bases. The length of the CDR3 is 17 residues. CDR1 and CDR2 (germline): SNHLY, FYNNEI. With 1 base clipped from V and 5 bases from J, the junction kept 13 bases outside the gene matches. CDR3 sequence (DNA): TGTGCCAGCAGTGAAGGGCTAGCGGCATACCAGCCCGAGACCCAGTACTTC. It specifies CASSEGLAAYQPETQYF.

The chain is built from TRBV10-3 and TRBJ1-6, with 7 bases lining up with TRBD1. The CDR3 loop spans 14 amino acids. V shed 4 bases, J shed 7 bases, and the junction held 4 bases outside the gene matches. Germline values: CDR1 ENHRY, CDR2 SYGVKD. CDR3 sequence (DNA): TGTGCCATCAGTGGACAGGGCGGCAATTCACCCCTCCACTTT. Its protein product is CAISGQGGNSPLHF.

The rearrangement uses TRBV5-1 and TRBJ2-4, with 9 bases matching TRBD2. Per the germline V gene, CDR1 is SGHRS and CDR2 is YFSETQ. This CDR3 region has 17 residues. The junction had 12 bases not matched to a gene; V was cut back by 1 base and J by 7 bases. The CDR3: CASSLSPLSGSGNIQYF. CDR3 coding DNA: TGCGCCAGCAGCTTGTCCCCTCTTAGCGGGAGTGGGAACATTCAGTACTTC.

This clonotype was observed a few times. The V call is TRBV6-2 or TRBV6-3, the J call TRBJ1-6; D remains unclear. V gave up 2 bases and J gave up 4 bases, with 9 bases separating them. Germline V gene data show CDR1 as MNHEY and CDR2 as SVGEGT. The CDR3 sequence is 15 residues long. The CDR3 DNA is TGTGCCAGCAGTTACCGGGCGAGTTATAATTCACCCCTCCACTTT. It yields the protein CASSYRASYNSPLHF.

There are many counts of this clonotype. The gene calls are TRBV5-1 and TRBJ2-3, with D uncertain. Germline V gives CDR1 SGHRS, CDR2 YFSETQ. The CDR3 extends over 13 amino acids. The germline V and J ends were trimmed by 2 bases and 6 bases, with 10 bases remaining between them. CDR3 sequence: CASSFSAKDTQYF. The CDR3 DNA follows: TGCGCCAGCAGCTTCTCAGCTAAGGATACGCAGTATTTT.

This clonotype was seen a few times. The chain recombines TRBV6-6 with TRBJ2-3, with D unclear. This CDR3 is 13 amino acids long. V lost 10 bases and J lost 5, with 16 bases in between. From germline, CDR1 is MNHNY and CDR2 SVGAGI (reference sequence). CDR3 loop: CATHRSPGDTQYF. CDR3 coding DNA: TGTGCCACGCACCGGTCCCCCGGAGATACGCAGTATTTT.

The sample holds a few counts of this clonotype. As DNA, the CDR3 is TGTGCCAGCAGTCTCGGACTAGCGGGAGTGTCCGGGGAGCTGTTTTTT. Amino acid sequence: CASSLGLAGVSGELFF. The chain joins TRBV12-3 or TRBV12-4 to TRBJ2-2; 13 positions agree with TRBD2. Trimming took 5 bases from V and 6 from J; bases not matched to a gene: 6. This CDR3 has 16 residues.

CDR3: CASSPREKGSPLHF. For the CDR3, the DNA is TGTGCCAGCTCACCGCGGGAAAAGGGTTCACCCCTCCACTTT. The chain combines TRBV18 with TRBJ1-6, with D unresolved. CDR1 and CDR2 (germline): KGHSH, LQKENI. V lost 3 bases, J lost 9 bases, and 12 bases lay in between. The CDR3 has 14 amino acids.

In its sample, this clonotype was seen a few times. The chain is built from TRBV4-1 and TRBJ2-1; 11 bases align to TRBD2. This CDR3 is 16 amino acids long. Germline lookup yields CDR1 MGHRA and CDR2 YSYEKL. The V segment lost 0 bases and the J segment 6 bases; nucleotides outside the gene matches: 4. CDR3 loop: CASSQDPLAGGNEQFF. DNA of the CDR3: TGCGCCAGCAGCCAAGACCCCCTAGCGGGAGGCAATGAGCAGTTCTTC.